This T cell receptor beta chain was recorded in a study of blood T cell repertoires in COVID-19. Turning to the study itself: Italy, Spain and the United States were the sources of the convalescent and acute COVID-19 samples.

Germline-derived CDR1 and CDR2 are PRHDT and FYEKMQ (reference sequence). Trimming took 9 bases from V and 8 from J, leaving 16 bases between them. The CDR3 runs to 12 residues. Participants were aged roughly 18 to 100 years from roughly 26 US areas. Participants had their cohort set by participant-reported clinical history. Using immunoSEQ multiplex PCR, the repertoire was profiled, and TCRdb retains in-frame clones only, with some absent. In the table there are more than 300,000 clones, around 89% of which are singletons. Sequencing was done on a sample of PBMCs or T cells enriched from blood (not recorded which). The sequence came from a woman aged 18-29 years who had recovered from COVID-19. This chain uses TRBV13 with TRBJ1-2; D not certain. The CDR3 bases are TGTGCCAGTGGCGAGGATGGGAGCGGCTACACCTTC. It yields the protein CASGEDGSGYTF.